One and the same sample provided the 30 T cell receptor beta chains below, sequenced in a study of blood T cell repertoires in COVID-19. The method was immunoSEQ multiplex PCR; TCRdb's version includes in-frame clones alone and lacks a portion of them. The sample holds around 360,000 clones; about 90% are singletons and the top ten take roughly 10%. Sequenced sample: peripheral blood. The receptors were gathered from a woman in her twenties or thirties with COVID-19, enrolled during active disease.

The chain couples TRBV5-6 to TRBJ1-5; D possibly corresponds to TRBD1 (5 bases). V gave up 2 bases and J gave up 0 bases, with 6 bases separating them. From germline, CDR1 is SGHDT and CDR2 YYEEEE. This CDR3 contains 14 residues. The CDR3 protein is CASSFGGSNQPQHF. The CDR3 DNA is TGTGCCAGCAGCTTCGGGGGTAGCAATCAGCCCCAGCATTTT.

This clone has a handful of counts. This chain joins TRBV2 and TRBJ2-7, with 7 bases that match TRBD1. From germline, CDR1 is SNHLY and CDR2 FYNNEI. The CDR3 has 14 amino acids. The chain's CDR3 is CASHSGTDSYEQYF. CDR3 nucleotide sequence: TGTGCTTCTCACTCCGGGACAGACAGTTACGAGCAGTACTTC.

The chain combines TRBV12-3 or TRBV12-4 with TRBJ2-7; the match to TRBD1 covers 7 bases. The CDR3 extends over 13 amino acids. J lost 3 bases, V lost 6 bases, and 5 bases had no gene match. The chain's CDR3 is CASSLTGLYEQYF. DNA of the CDR3: TGTGCCAGCAGCCTGACAGGGCTCTACGAGCAGTACTTC.

The V and J genes are TRBV30 and TRBJ1-4; 7 bases match TRBD1. The CDR3 contains 14 residues. Germline CDR1 and CDR2: GTSNPN and SVGIG (reference sequence). V lost 2 bases to trimming and J lost 8 bases; unmatched junction nucleotides: 8. The CDR3 sequence: CAWSMEEGGEKLFF. The CDR3 DNA follows: TGTGCCTGGAGTATGGAGGAAGGGGGCGAAAAACTGTTTTTT.

The V call is TRBV13, the J call TRBJ2-1, with 7 bases aligning to TRBD1. The CDR3 is 13 amino acids. Losses at the gene ends were 3 bases for V and 4 bases for J; bases not matched to a gene: 0. CDR1 is PRHDT, CDR2 FYEKMQ, per germline (reference sequence). The CDR3 loop is CASSLGQYNEQFF. CDR3 sequence (DNA): TGTGCCAGCAGCTTGGGACAGTACAATGAGCAGTTCTTC.

This clone was seen only once. DNA for the CDR3: TGTGCCAGCAGTTTGATTCAGGGAGGCACCGGGGAGCTGTTTTTT. It translates to CASSLIQGGTGELFF. The V and J genes are TRBV6-2 or TRBV6-3 and TRBJ2-2; weak D call: TRBD2 (6 bases). Looked up from germline, CDR1 is MNHEY and CDR2 is SVGEGT. Trimming cost V 4 bases and J 4 bases, with 13 bases left between them. This CDR3 has 15 amino acids.

The J gene is TRBJ1-2, the V gene TRBV7-2; TRBD1 is a possible D gene (6 bases). CDR1 is SGHTA and CDR2 is FQGNSA in the germline V gene. The CDR3 length is 13 residues. Trimming stripped 4 bases from V and 7 bases from J, with 13 bases between. DNA for the CDR3: TGTGCCAGCAGCTGGGGGGGGCGGCGTGGCTACACCTTC. This codes for CASSWGGRRGYTF. The full variable domain, rest sourced from reference TRBV7-2 and TRBJ1-2, is GAGVSQSPSNKVTEKGKDVELRCDPISGHTALYWYRQSLGQGLEFLIYFQGNSAPDKSGLPSDRFSAERTGGSVSTLTIQRTQQEDSAVYLCASSWGGRRGYTFGSGTRLTVV.

Notes on this clone: The DNA is left out, because the CDR3 cannot be placed on it with certainty; the CDR3 is given as TCRdb lists it. This chain connects TRBV20-1 to TRBJ2-5; the DNA was not used to check the table's D call, TRBD2. Germline CDR1 is DFQATT and CDR2 is SNEGSKA (reference sequence). Counting both end residues, the CDR3 totals 14 amino acids. CDR3 sequence reads: CSASSGTFGAAQYF.

The chain combines TRBV5-6 with TRBJ2-7; TRBD2 agrees at 13 bases. The CDR3 is 13 residues long. V was pared by 7 bases and J by 8 bases, with 6 bases of the junction left unmatched. Germline CDR1 SGHDT, CDR2 YYEEEE. The CDR3 bases are TGTGCCAGCGGACTAGCGGGAGATCTCCAGCAGTACTTC. Its translation is CASGLAGDLQQYF.

In this sample, this clone turned up a few times. The rearrangement links TRBV5-8 to TRBJ2-7, with D maybe TRBD1 (6 bases). Germline V gene data show CDR1 as SGHTS and CDR2 as YDEGEE. Trimming removed 4 bases from V and 6 bases from J, with 20 bases in between. The CDR3 is 15 amino acids. CDR3 sequence (DNA): TGTGCCAGCAGCCTATACAGGCCCAAAGGGGGCGAGCAGTACTTC. Protein sequence: CASSLYRPKGGEQYF.

This rearrangement joins TRBV30 to TRBJ2-1; 8 nucleotides line up with TRBD2. Trimming cost V 0 bases and J 1 base; bases outside gene matches: 5. The CDR3 consists of 16 residues. Germline CDR1 reads GTSNPN; CDR2 reads SVGIG (reference sequence). The CDR3 spells CAWSVAGGRSYNEQFF. DNA of the CDR3: TGTGCCTGGAGTGTCGCCGGCGGGAGGTCCTACAATGAGCAGTTCTTC.

The chain combines TRBV24-1 with TRBJ2-1; 9 bases align to TRBD1. The CDR3 extends over 18 amino acids. Trimming cost V 0 bases and J 4 bases; bases outside gene matches: 9. CDR1 is KGHDR and CDR2 is SFDVKD in the germline V gene. CDR3 DNA: TGTGCCACCAGTGATTTGGGACCTGGGACAGGGAAATACAATGAGCAGTTCTTC. Translation gives CATSDLGPGTGKYNEQFF.

The rearrangement uses TRBV9 and TRBJ1-6; TRBD1 might be the D (5 bases). The V end was cut by 3 bases, the J end by 14 bases, with 18 bases between. CDR1 and CDR2 from the germline V gene are SGDLS and YYNGEE. The CDR3 has 14 residues. The CDR3 sequence: CASSEDNPGSALHF. As DNA, the CDR3 is TGTGCCAGCAGCGAGGACAATCCTGGGTCAGCCCTCCACTTT.

The chain couples TRBV28 to TRBJ2-1; 11 nucleotides agree with TRBD2. CDR3 length: 16 residues. The V gene end was trimmed by 6 bases and the J gene end by 4 bases; junction bases not matched to a gene: 8. The V gene's germline CDR1 is MDHEN and CDR2 SYDVKM. The CDR3 nucleotides read TGTGCCAGCAGAAGACTAGCGGGACTGGGATACAATGAGCAGTTCTTC. It is translated as CASRRLAGLGYNEQFF.

The sample holds a few counts of this clone. Other nucleotide sequences in the sample specify the same CDR3. The gene calls are TRBV4-1 and TRBJ1-5; no definite D call. The CDR3 is 13 amino acids. The V gene's germline CDR1 is MGHRA and CDR2 YSYEKL. Trimming pared 1 base from V and 7 bases from J, leaving 8 bases between. The CDR3 DNA reads TGCGCCAGCAGCCAAGCCGGGGAGCAGCCCCAGCATTTT. Translation: CASSQAGEQPQHF.

This chain uses TRBV28 with TRBJ2-1; D gene uncertain. Deletions cut 7 bases from V and 11 bases from J, with 12 bases between. This CDR3 contains 11 residues. The germline V gene encodes CDR1 MDHEN and CDR2 SYDVKM. CDR3 in amino acids: CASNLQAKQFF. The CDR3 DNA reads as TGTGCCAGCAATCTCCAAGCCAAGCAGTTCTTC.

The rearrangement uses TRBV7-9 and TRBJ2-5, with D possibly TRBD2 on 6 matching bases. V was clipped by 2 bases and J by 5 bases, with 12 bases between them. Per germline, CDR1 SEHNR and CDR2 FQNEAQ (reference sequence). CDR3 length equals 14 residues. Written as DNA, the CDR3 is TGTGCCAGCAGCTTACGGGGAGGCGGGGAGACCCAGTACTTC. It yields the protein CASSLRGGGETQYF. Filled out from reference TRBV7-9 and TRBJ2-5, the complete variable domain reads DTGVSQNPRHKITKRGQNVTFRCDPISEHNRLYWYRQTLGQGPEFLTYFQNEAQLEKSRLLSDRFSAERPKGSFSTLEIQRTEQGDSAMYLCASSLRGGGETQYFGPGTRLLVL.

This chain connects TRBV15 to TRBJ1-3; TRBD1 might be the D (5 bases). This CDR3 spans 14 amino acids. Per germline, CDR1 LNHNV and CDR2 YYDKDF (reference sequence). V was trimmed by 8 bases and J by 2 bases, leaving 13 bases between them. The CDR3: CATGLGGPGNTIYF. As DNA, the CDR3 is TGTGCCACCGGCCTGGGGGGACCTGGAAACACCATATATTTT.

This chain connects TRBV9 to TRBJ1-2; D might be TRBD1 (6 bases). CDR3 length: 14 amino acids. Germline assignment: CDR1 SGDLS and CDR2 YYNGEE. With 4 bases removed from V and 6 bases from J, the gap between germline ends came to 16 bases. The CDR3 sequence: CASSLSWTVDGYTF. The CDR3 DNA follows: TGTGCCAGCAGCTTGTCGTGGACAGTCGATGGCTACACCTTC.

This clone was seen a few times. The V and J genes are TRBV5-1 and TRBJ1-1; no reliable D call. CDR3 length equals 14 residues. Trimming took 3 bases from V and 7 from J, leaving 16 bases between them. In germline, CDR1 is SGHRS, CDR2 YFSETQ. CDR3 sequence reads: CASSSTGVEDEAFF. Written as DNA, the CDR3 is TGCGCCAGCAGCTCCACGGGTGTCGAAGATGAAGCTTTCTTT.

V is TRBV7-2 and J is TRBJ2-1, with 7 bases that match TRBD2. V shed 5 bases and J 0 bases; nucleotides not matched to a gene: 7. Germline loops: CDR1 SGHTA, CDR2 FQGNSA. This CDR3 is built from 16 residues. In DNA, the CDR3 is TGTGCCAGCAGCAGGCCGCGGGGGAGCTCCTACAATGAGCAGTTCTTC. Its translation: CASSRPRGSSYNEQFF.

This chain links TRBV29-1 with TRBJ2-1, with TRBD1 matching 7 bases. CDR1 SQVTM and CDR2 ANQGSEA come from the germline V gene. The CDR3 consists of 13 residues. V shed 4 bases and J 11 bases; nucleotides not matched to a gene: 11. In DNA form, the CDR3 reads TGCAGCGTTGGCCAGACAGGGCCCCACCAGCAGTTCTTC. Residues: CSVGQTGPHQQFF.

This clone was counted between two and nine times. This chain connects TRBV7-8 to TRBJ2-2, with TRBD2 matching 13 bases. There are 16 residues in the CDR3. CDR1 SGHVS and CDR2 FQNEAQ come from the germline V gene. The V gene end was trimmed by 5 bases and the J gene end by 6 bases; junction bases not matched to a gene: 6. The chain's CDR3 is CASSPRLAGGSGELFF. DNA for the CDR3: TGTGCCAGCAGCCCCCGACTAGCGGGAGGATCCGGGGAGCTGTTTTTT.

The rearrangement joins TRBV7-9 to TRBJ2-3, with a weak D call TRBD1 (6 bases). Trimming removed 5 bases at V and 2 bases at J, with 14 bases between. CDR3 size: 15 residues. Germline-derived CDR1 and CDR2 are SEHNR and FQNEAQ (reference sequence). The CDR3 here is CASSLGQLYTDTQYF. CDR3 nucleotides: TGTGCCAGCAGCCTTGGACAGCTATACACAGATACGCAGTATTTT.

This clone was seen only once. The J gene is TRBJ1-1, the V gene TRBV7-3; 8 bases fit TRBD1. V gave up 5 bases and J gave up 5 bases; unmatched junction bases: 7. CDR3 length: 14 amino acids. Germline CDR1 reads SGHTA; CDR2 reads FQGTGA. This CDR3 reads CASSPGQGKTEAFF. The CDR3 DNA follows: TGTGCCAGCAGCCCCGGACAGGGAAAAACTGAAGCTTTCTTT. Complete variable domain (other parts from reference TRBV7-3 and TRBJ1-1): GAGVSQTPSNKVTEKGKYVELRCDPISGHTALYWYRQSLGQGPEFLIYFQGTGAADDSGLPNDRFFAVRPEGSVSTLKIQRTERGDSAVYLCASSPGQGKTEAFFGQGTRLTVV.

V and J are TRBV2 and TRBJ1-4, with a possible D match to TRBD1 (6 bases). The germline gives CDR1 SNHLY, CDR2 FYNNEI. Trimming removed 3 bases from V and 3 bases from J, with 8 bases in between. The CDR3 sequence is 14 residues long. CDR3 amino acids: CASSEWGPNEKLFF. The CDR3 DNA is TGTGCCAGCAGTGAGTGGGGGCCTAATGAAAAACTGTTTTTT.

This rearrangement joins TRBV27 to TRBJ2-7; D might be TRBD2 (5 bases). The CDR3 runs to 15 residues. V lost 5 bases, J lost 0 bases, and 14 bases lay in between. Germline V gives CDR1 MNHEY, CDR2 SMNVEV (reference sequence). CDR3 nucleotides: TGTGCCAGCAGTATAACTGGCGGGCCCTCCTACGAGCAGTACTTC. It is translated as CASSITGGPSYEQYF.

The J gene is TRBJ2-7, the V gene TRBV3-1 (or the pseudogene TRBV3-2), with no clear D. The CDR3 covers 14 residues. The germline V gene encodes CDR1 LGHDT and CDR2 YNNKEL (reference sequence). Trimming stripped 1 base from V and 6 bases from J, with 13 bases between. The CDR3 nucleotides are TGTGCCAGCAGCCAAGGGCAGAAAAGGAGCGAGCAGTACTTC. Translation: CASSQGQKRSEQYF.

The rearrangement links TRBV9 to TRBJ2-5, with a tentative D call TRBD1 (6 bases). CDR3 size: 14 residues. V was shortened by 4 bases and J by 3 bases, with 13 bases between the two germline ends. The germline CDR1 and CDR2 sequences are SGDLS and YYNGEE. The CDR3 DNA reads TGTGCCAGCAGCCCAGGGGCACTAGAAGAGACCCAGTACTTC. It translates to CASSPGALEETQYF.

The chain employs TRBV19 and TRBJ2-5, with 10 nucleotides matching TRBD1. Germline V gives CDR1 LNHDA, CDR2 SQIVND (reference sequence). Trimming removed 5 bases from V and 5 bases from J; junction bases left unmatched: 2. CDR3 length equals 13 residues. The CDR3 loop reads CASSDRGLETQYF. The CDR3 DNA is TGTGCCAGTAGTGACAGGGGGCTCGAGACCCAGTACTTC.